A single sample gave rise to the 12 T cell receptor beta chains below, sequenced in a study of cytomegalovirus exposure and HLA in healthy donors. The PCR had 60 Vbeta and 13 Jbeta primers. Profiled with immunoSEQ multiplex PCR; TCRdb holds only in-frame clones, not every one. The sample holds under 150,000 clones, approximately 79% seen once. Material: PBMCs. The receptors come from a woman between 25 and 40 years old in good health and CMV-seronegative.

The table lists this clone with a count of one. The chain combines TRBV11-2 with TRBJ1-3; no clear D gene. The CDR3 covers 17 residues. The germline V gene encodes CDR1 SGHAT and CDR2 FQNNGV. V was cut by 7 bases and J by 0 bases, with 19 bases left in between. The CDR3 is CASTTRGPTDSGNTIYF. The CDR3 bases are TGTGCCAGCACGACCCGGGGTCCAACGGACTCTGGAAACACCATATATTTT.

The chain recombines TRBV25-1 with TRBJ2-2, with 9 bases that match TRBD2. Trimming removed 4 bases from V and 6 bases from J; junction bases left unmatched: 9. Germline assignment: CDR1 MGHDK and CDR2 SYGVNS. The CDR3 spans 16 residues. The CDR3 DNA follows: TGTGCCAGCAGTGGACCTGGGGCTAGCGGGGCCGGGGAGCTGTTTTTT. It specifies CASSGPGASGAGELFF.

The genes are TRBV19 and TRBJ2-3; 10 bases agree with TRBD2. Germline CDR1 is LNHDA and CDR2 is SQIVND (reference sequence). The V and J ends lost 4 bases and 4 bases, in that order; junction bases with no gene match: 8. This CDR3 spans 16 amino acids. The CDR3 DNA reads TGTGCCAGTAGTAAATTTAGCGGGGGGAAGCCAGATACGCAGTATTTT. It is translated as CASSKFSGGKPDTQYF.

This clone showed up just once. The chain is built from TRBV4-1 and TRBJ2-2; 8 bases are shared with TRBD2. The CDR3 runs 17 residues. CDR1 is MGHRA, CDR2 YSYEKL, per germline. J lost 9 bases, V lost 1 base, and 13 bases had no gene match. CDR3 coding DNA: TGCGCCAGCAGCCAAGTCCGCCCTGCGGGGGGTATTCGGGAGCTGTTTTTT. Translating it yields CASSQVRPAGGIRELFF.

The V call is TRBV29-1, the J call TRBJ2-1, with a possible D match to TRBD1 (6 bases). Trimming cost V 6 bases and J 10 bases, with 7 bases left between them. Per germline, CDR1 SQVTM and CDR2 ANQGSEA. The CDR3 consists of 9 residues. In DNA, the CDR3 is TGCAGCGTCGACAGGGAGCAGTTCTTC. It translates to CSVDREQFF.

The chain uses TRBV5-1 and TRBJ2-5, with D tentatively TRBD2 (7 bases). The V and J ends lost 0 bases and 2 bases respectively, with 14 bases between them. From germline, CDR1 is SGHRS and CDR2 YFSETQ. CDR3 length: 16 residues. CDR3 region: CASSLVSKGGQETQYF. The CDR3 DNA reads as TGCGCCAGCAGCTTGGTATCGAAGGGGGGGCAAGAGACCCAGTACTTC.

The V and J genes are TRBV5-6 and TRBJ2-5, with 11 bases lining up with TRBD1. The V gene end was trimmed by 0 bases and the J gene end by 5 bases; junction bases not matched to a gene: 3. CDR3 length: 15 residues. The germline V gene has CDR1 SGHDT and CDR2 YYEEEE. CDR3 DNA sequence: TGTGCCAGCAGCTTGGCGGGACAGGGGGAGGAGACCCAGTACTTC. It encodes CASSLAGQGEETQYF.

The chain links TRBV25-1 to TRBJ2-3; 7 nucleotides match TRBD1. This CDR3 is built from 16 residues. V shed 1 base, J shed 4 bases, and the junction held 8 bases outside the gene matches. Germline loops: CDR1 MGHDK, CDR2 SYGVNS. CDR3 protein: CASSESGTVIPDTQYF. The CDR3 bases are TGTGCCAGCAGTGAATCCGGGACAGTAATCCCAGATACGCAGTATTTT.

V is TRBV30 and J is TRBJ1-2; 7 positions agree with TRBD1. Germline V lookup: CDR1 GTSNPN, CDR2 SVGIG (reference sequence). V was clipped by 1 base and J by 8 bases; unmatched bases: 10. CDR3 size: 14 residues. CDR3 sequence: CAWSGGSGGSGYTF. The CDR3 DNA is TGTGCCTGGAGTGGGGGGTCAGGGGGTAGCGGCTACACCTTC. The full variable domain, its missing parts supplied by reference TRBV30 and TRBJ1-2, is SQTIHQWPATLVQPVGSPLSLECTVEGTSNPNLYWYRQAAGRGLQLLFYSVGIGQISSEVPQNLSASRPQDRQFILSSKKLLLSDSGFYLCAWSGGSGGSGYTFGSGTRLTVV.

V and J are TRBV1 and TRBJ2-5; the table's D call TRBD1 went unverified against the DNA. TRBV1 is tagged as a pseudogene. This CDR3 has 15 amino acids. The CDR3 DNA follows: TGCACCAGCAGCCGCCGGACAGGGGGTCAAGAGACCCAGTACTTC. Protein: CTSSRRTGGQETQYF.

The chain links TRBV6-5 to TRBJ1-1; D is possibly TRBD1 (5 bases). The germline CDR1 and CDR2 sequences are MNHEY and SVGAGI. The CDR3 spans 13 residues. V shed 6 bases and J shed 1 base, with 9 bases lying between them. The CDR3 coding sequence is TGTGCCAGCAGGAACGACAGGAACACTGAAGCTTTCTTT. It is translated as CASRNDRNTEAFF.

The rearrangement joins TRBV30 to TRBJ2-5; possible D gene TRBD2, 5 bases. This CDR3 spans 14 amino acids. Deletions cut 3 bases from V and 4 bases from J, with 15 bases between. Germline values: CDR1 GTSNPN, CDR2 SVGIG (reference sequence). The CDR3 DNA reads TGTGCCTGGAGGGAAAGTCGGGGAGTAGAGACCCAGTACTTC. Encoded protein: CAWRESRGVETQYF.